Presented here are 6 T cell receptor beta chains from one specimen sequenced in a study of blood T cell repertoires in COVID-19. Assay used: immunoSEQ multiplex PCR; TCRdb lists only in-frame clones, some missing. The data show roughly 400,000 clones, 85% to 90% seen once. Specimen: PBMCs or T cells enriched from blood (not recorded which). Source of these receptors: a man aged 25-45 years who had recovered from COVID-19.

The gene calls are TRBV19 and TRBJ2-3; 9 bases are a match to TRBD2. The CDR3 runs to 13 residues. The ends lost 7 bases at V and 5 bases at J; junction bases unmatched: 4. Germline loops: CDR1 LNHDA, CDR2 SQIVND (reference sequence). The CDR3, as DNA: TGTGCCAGTACGCGGGAGGGGGGAGATACGCAGTATTTT. Encoded protein: CASTREGGDTQYF.

The chain joins TRBV5-1 to TRBJ2-1, with 8 bases aligning to TRBD2. With 4 bases clipped from V and 3 bases from J, the junction kept 6 bases outside the gene matches. The germline gives CDR1 SGHRS, CDR2 YFSETQ. The CDR3 length is 15 residues. The CDR3 DNA sequence: TGCGCCAGCAGCCCAGCGGGAGTTTACTACAATGAGCAGTTCTTC. Encoded protein: CASSPAGVYYNEQFF. The complete variable domain, with remaining parts taken from reference TRBV5-1 and TRBJ2-1, reads KAGVTQTPRYLIKTRGQQVTLSCSPISGHRSVSWYQQTPGQGLQFLFEYFSETQRNKGNFPGRFSGRQFSNSRSEMNVSTLELGDSALYLCASSPAGVYYNEQFFGPGTRLTVL.

This clone occurred many times. The chain combines TRBV7-9 with TRBJ1-1, with D uncertain. The germline CDR1 and CDR2 sequences are SEHNR and FQNEAQ (reference sequence). V lost 5 bases, J lost 7 bases, and 11 bases lay in between. The CDR3 is 12 amino acids. Here the CDR3 reads CASSLRELEAFF. The CDR3 nucleotides are TGTGCCAGCAGCCTCCGGGAACTTGAAGCTTTCTTT.

This chain uses TRBV5-1 with TRBJ2-1, with D possibly matching TRBD2 (5 bases). The V end was cut by 4 bases, the J end by 4 bases, with 9 bases between. CDR1 is SGHRS, CDR2 YFSETQ, per germline. This CDR3 comprises 13 residues. CDR3: CASSPGRYNEQFF. The CDR3, as DNA: TGCGCCAGCAGCCCGGGGAGATACAATGAGCAGTTCTTC.

This chain's CDR3 is CASSTRDTWGEYEQYF. The CDR3 DNA reads TGTGCCAGCAGCACCCGCGATACGTGGGGGGAATACGAGCAGTACTTC. The rearrangement joins TRBV11-2 to TRBJ2-7; D is perhaps TRBD2 (6 bases). This CDR3 has 16 residues. Per the germline V gene, CDR1 is SGHAT and CDR2 is FQNNGV. Between the trimmed V and J ends, which lost 5 bases and 4 bases, there was a span of 21 bases. Based on the CDR3 plus reference TRBV11-2 and TRBJ2-7, the full variable domain is EAGVAQSPRYKIIEKRQSVAFWCNPISGHATLYWYQQILGQGPKLLIQFQNNGVVDDSQLPKDRFSAERLKGVDSTLKIQPAKLEDSAVYLCASSTRDTWGEYEQYFGPGTRLTVT.

V gene TRBV3-1 (or the pseudogene TRBV3-2) combines with J gene TRBJ2-7, with D possibly being TRBD1 (5 bases). Trimming left V 5 bases short and J 2 bases short, with 16 bases between. This CDR3 contains 15 residues. In germline, CDR1 is LGHDT, CDR2 YNNKEL (reference sequence). CDR3 sequence (DNA): TGTGCCAGCAGCTACCTAGGGGCAGTAACCTACGAGCAGTACTTC. This gives the protein CASSYLGAVTYEQYF.